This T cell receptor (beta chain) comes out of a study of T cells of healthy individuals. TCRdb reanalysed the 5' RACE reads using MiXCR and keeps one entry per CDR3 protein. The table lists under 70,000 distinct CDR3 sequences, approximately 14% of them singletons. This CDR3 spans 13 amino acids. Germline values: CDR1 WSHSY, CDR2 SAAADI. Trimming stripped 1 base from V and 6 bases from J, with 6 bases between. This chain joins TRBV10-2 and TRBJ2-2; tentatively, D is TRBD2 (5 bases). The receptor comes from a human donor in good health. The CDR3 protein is CASSELRAGELFF. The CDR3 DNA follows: TGCGCCAGCAGTGAGTTGCGGGCCGGGGAGCTGTTTTTT.